Described below is a single TCR beta chain sequence and its context. This entry is derived from a study of regulatory T cells in long-lasting Graves disease. Time point of the sample: persistent/refractory GD, antithyroid drugs over 5 years with positive TRAb. The TCR library was made from RNA that had been extracted from PBMCs in TRIzol. An approximately 10-milliliter sample of peripheral blood was drawn into EDTA tubes. CDR1 is KGHDR and CDR2 is SFDVKD in the germline V gene. The V gene end was trimmed by 4 bases and the J gene end by 8 bases; junction bases not matched to a gene: 13. The CDR3 consists of 16 residues. According to the study, TCR beta libraries were built with iRepertoire HTBI primers and CDR3-region Arm-PCR. MiXCR was run by TCRdb on the multiplex PCR reads, yielding one entry per CDR3 protein. The sample yields 400,000 to 500,000 distinct CDR3 sequences, less than 25% seen once.

The specimen comprised peripheral blood mononuclear cells (PBMCs), sampled when the disease was refractory, from a patient treated with antithyroid drugs. V gene TRBV24-1 combines with J gene TRBJ2-7; 10 nucleotides match TRBD1. This clonotype was sampled from a female donor with Graves disease. CDR3 amino acids: CATSDHYRDRGTQQYF. In DNA, the CDR3 is TGTGCCACCAGTGACCATTACCGGGACAGGGGTACGCAGCAGTACTTC.